This T cell receptor beta chain was captured by sequencing in a study of vaccination and CD4 T cells after COVID-19. About the research overall: Overlapping peptides covering the spike proteins of SARS-CoV-2, HCoV-NL63, HCoV-OC43 and HCoV-229E were added to stimulate cells.

For this clonotype: Antigen: not known.

V lost 5 bases, J lost 7 bases, and 11 bases stayed unmatched. This CDR3 spans 16 amino acids. The Oncomine TCR Beta short-read assay sequenced DNA from cultured CD4+ T cells. MiXCR, run by TCRdb on the PCR reads, gives a single entry per CDR3 protein. This sample yields 20,000 to 30,000 distinct CDR3 sequences, of which 64% are seen a single time; roughly 5% belongs to the top ten. The sample's treatment: roughly ten-day PBMC culture with coronavirus spike peptide pools or control peptides (ViraFEST assay). This receptor was identified in a human donor who had recovered from COVID-19. Sequencing was carried out using CD4+ T cells from blood, cultured in vitro. The gene calls are TRBV12-3 or TRBV12-4 and TRBJ1-6, with 7 nucleotides matching TRBD1. CDR3 DNA sequence: TGTGCCAGCAGTGCCCCGGCCAGGGGGGTCAATTCACCCCTCCACTTT. Amino acid sequence: CASSAPARGVNSPLHF.